This TCR beta chain was captured by sequencing in a study of OX40 agonist ivuxolimab in advanced cancers. Study-wide background: Ivuxolimab was administered intravenously to patients at 0.01 to 10 mg/kg every 2 weeks. It was permissible to have had prior anti-PD-1, anti-PD-L1 or anti-CTLA-4 therapy, and approximately 38% had some. Notes on the study in general: Researchers report that CD8+ T cells had, on average, more expanded clones than CD4+.

A note on this clone: Its antigen is currently unknown.

The assay was immunoSEQ multiplex PCR, and TCRdb's table has in-frame clones only and misses some. The data contain approximately 70,000 clones, 91% of them singletons. The study sampled blood at baseline, cycle 4 day 1, and cycle 7 day 1. Trimming stripped 5 bases from V and 5 bases from J, with 22 bases between. Germline V gene data show CDR1 as LNHDA and CDR2 as SQIVND (reference sequence). The CDR3 is 16 residues long. The sequenced sample was CD4+ or CD8+ T cells sorted from blood, obtained in a trial of the OX40 agonist ivuxolimab. The chain is built from TRBV19 and TRBJ2-7; TRBD2 is a possible D gene (6 bases). This receptor was identified in an adult with an advanced solid tumor such as melanoma, head and neck, liver or kidney cancer. CDR3 DNA sequence: TGTGCCAGTAGTCCCTACCGACAGTCCTCTAGCGACGAGCAGTACTTC. This sequence encodes CASSPYRQSSSDEQYF.